The clone carrying this TCR beta chain showed up many times. The TCR library protocol attached unique molecular identifiers to the individual cDNA molecules. One entry per CDR3 protein, called by TCRdb with MiXCR from the 5' RACE reads. The sample records approximately 30,000 distinct CDR3 sequences, roughly 5.2% being singletons. The data derive from a study of early T cells in non-severe SARS-CoV-2 infection. The CDR3 sequence is 13 residues long. Trimming stripped 5 bases from V and 2 bases from J, with 7 bases between. The sequenced material came from whole blood. The chain carries TRBV12-3 or TRBV12-4 and TRBJ1-5; D is ambiguous. This receptor was taken from an adult who was a healthcare worker with PCR-confirmed SARS-CoV-2 infection or an uninfected control (not recorded which). The CDR3 sequence: CASSQERNQPQHF. In DNA form, the CDR3 reads TGTGCCAGCAGTCAGGAACGCAATCAGCCCCAGCATTTT.